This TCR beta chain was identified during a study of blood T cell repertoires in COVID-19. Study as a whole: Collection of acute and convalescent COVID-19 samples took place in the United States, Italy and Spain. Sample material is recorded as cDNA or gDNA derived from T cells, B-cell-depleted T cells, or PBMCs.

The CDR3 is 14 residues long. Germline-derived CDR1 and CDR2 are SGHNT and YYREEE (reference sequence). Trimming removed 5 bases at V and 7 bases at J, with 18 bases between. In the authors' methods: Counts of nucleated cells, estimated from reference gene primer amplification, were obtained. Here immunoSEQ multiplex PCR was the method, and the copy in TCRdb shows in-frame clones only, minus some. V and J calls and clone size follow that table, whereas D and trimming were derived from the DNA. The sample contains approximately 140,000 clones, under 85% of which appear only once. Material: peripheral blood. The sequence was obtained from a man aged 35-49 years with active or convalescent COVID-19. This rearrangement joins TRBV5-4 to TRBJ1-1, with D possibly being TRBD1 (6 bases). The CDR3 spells CASRDKDRLNEAFF. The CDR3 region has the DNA TGTGCCAGCAGGGATAAGGACAGACTTAATGAAGCTTTCTTT.